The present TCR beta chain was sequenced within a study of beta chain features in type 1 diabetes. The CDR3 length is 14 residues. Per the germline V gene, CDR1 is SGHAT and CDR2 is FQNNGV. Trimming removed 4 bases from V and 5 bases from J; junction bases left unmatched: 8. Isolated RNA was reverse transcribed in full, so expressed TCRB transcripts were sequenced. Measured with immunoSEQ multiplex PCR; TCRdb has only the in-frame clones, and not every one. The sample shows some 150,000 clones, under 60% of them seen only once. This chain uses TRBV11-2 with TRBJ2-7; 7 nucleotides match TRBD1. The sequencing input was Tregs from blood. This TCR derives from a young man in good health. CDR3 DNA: TGTGCCAGCAGCTACGACAGGGTGGGTAACGAGCAGTACTTC. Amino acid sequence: CASSYDRVGNEQYF.